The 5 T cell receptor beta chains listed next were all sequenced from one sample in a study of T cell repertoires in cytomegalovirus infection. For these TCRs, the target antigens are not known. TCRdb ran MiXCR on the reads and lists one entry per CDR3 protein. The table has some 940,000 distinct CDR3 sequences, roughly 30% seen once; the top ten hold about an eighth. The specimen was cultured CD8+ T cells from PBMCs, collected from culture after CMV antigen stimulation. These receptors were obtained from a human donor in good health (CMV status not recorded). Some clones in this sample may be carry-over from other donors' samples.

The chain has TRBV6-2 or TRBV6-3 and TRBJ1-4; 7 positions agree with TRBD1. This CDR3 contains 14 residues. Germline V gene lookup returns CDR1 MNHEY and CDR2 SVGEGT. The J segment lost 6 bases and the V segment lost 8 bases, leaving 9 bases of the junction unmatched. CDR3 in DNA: TGTGCCAGCGCCAGGGGGTTCGGCGATGAAAAACTGTTTTTT. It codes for CASARGFGDEKLFF.

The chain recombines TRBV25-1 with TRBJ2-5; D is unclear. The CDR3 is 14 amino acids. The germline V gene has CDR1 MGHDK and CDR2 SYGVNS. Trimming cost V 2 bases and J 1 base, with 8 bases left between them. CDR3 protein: CASSEHRLQETQYF. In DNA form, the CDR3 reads TGTGCCAGCAGTGAACATAGGCTCCAAGAGACCCAGTACTTC.

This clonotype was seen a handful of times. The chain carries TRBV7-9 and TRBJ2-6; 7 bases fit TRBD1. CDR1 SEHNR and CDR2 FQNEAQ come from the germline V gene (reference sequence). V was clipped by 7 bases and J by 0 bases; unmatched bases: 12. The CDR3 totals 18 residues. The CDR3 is CASTPTPGQNSGANVLTF. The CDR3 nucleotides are TGTGCCAGCACCCCGACTCCGGGACAGAACTCTGGGGCCAACGTCCTGACTTTC. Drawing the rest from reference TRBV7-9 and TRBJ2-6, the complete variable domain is DTGVSQNPRHKITKRGQNVTFRCDPISEHNRLYWYRQTLGQGPEFLTYFQNEAQLEKSRLLSDRFSAERPKGSFSTLEIQRTEQGDSAMYLCASTPTPGQNSGANVLTFGAGSRLTVL.

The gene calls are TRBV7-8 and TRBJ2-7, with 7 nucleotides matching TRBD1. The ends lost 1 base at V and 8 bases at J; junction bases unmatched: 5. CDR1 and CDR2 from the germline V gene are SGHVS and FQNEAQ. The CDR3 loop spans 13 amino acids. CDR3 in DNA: TGTGCCAGCAGCTTAGAGACGGACAGGCAGCAGTACTTC. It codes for CASSLETDRQQYF.

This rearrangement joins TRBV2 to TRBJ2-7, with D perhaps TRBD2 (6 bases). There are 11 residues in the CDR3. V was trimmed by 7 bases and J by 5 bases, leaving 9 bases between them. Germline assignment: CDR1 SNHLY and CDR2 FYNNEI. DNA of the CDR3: TGTGCCAGCATGGAGGGCAACGAGCAGTACGTC. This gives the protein CASMEGNEQYV.